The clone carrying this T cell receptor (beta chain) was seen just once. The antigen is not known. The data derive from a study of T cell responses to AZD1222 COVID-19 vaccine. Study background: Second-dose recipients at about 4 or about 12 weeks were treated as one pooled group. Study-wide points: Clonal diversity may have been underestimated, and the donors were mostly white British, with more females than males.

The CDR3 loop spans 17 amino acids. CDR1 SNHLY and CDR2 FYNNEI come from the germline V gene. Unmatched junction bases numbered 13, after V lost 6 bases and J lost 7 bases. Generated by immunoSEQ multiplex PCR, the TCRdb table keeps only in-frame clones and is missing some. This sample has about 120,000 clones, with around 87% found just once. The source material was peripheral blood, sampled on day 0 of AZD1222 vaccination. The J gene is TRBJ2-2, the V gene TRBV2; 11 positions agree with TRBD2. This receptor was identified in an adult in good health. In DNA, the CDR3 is TGTGCCAGCAGGACCCGTAGCGGGGGGGCCTCTGGCGGGGAGCTGTTTTTT. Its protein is CASRTRSGGASGGELFF.